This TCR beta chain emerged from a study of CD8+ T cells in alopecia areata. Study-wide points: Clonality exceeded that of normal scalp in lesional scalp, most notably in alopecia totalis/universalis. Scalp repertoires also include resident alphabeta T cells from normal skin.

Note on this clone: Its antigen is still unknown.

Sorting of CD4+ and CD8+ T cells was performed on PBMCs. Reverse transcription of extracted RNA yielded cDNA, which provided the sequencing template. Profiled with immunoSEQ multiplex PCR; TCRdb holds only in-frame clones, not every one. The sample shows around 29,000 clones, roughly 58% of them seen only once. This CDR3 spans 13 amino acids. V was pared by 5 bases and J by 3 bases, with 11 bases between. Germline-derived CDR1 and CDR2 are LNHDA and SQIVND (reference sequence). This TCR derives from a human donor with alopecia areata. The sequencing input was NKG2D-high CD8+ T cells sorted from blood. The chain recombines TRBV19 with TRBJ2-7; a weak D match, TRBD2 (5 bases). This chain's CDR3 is CASSRGFHYEQYF. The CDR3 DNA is TGTGCCAGTAGTCGGGGATTTCACTACGAGCAGTACTTC.